This TCR beta chain is from a study of memory CD4+ T cells and cytomegalovirus serostatus. Study-wide context: Healthy Belgian adult donors included under ten CMV-positive and some 24 CMV-negative people. General study results and limits: Of 150 to 200 reported CMV TCRbeta sequences, around 62 were found in memory CD4+ repertoires.

The sample holds one count of this clone. What it binds is unknown. Single viable CD3+CD4+CD8-CD45RO+ cells were sorted as the memory CD4+ T cells. CMV serostatus came from serum IgG against pp150, pp28, p38, p52. CD4+ T cells were isolated by positive magnetic selection. V gave up 4 bases and J gave up 6 bases; unmatched junction bases: 6. There are 14 residues in the CDR3. Germline lookup yields CDR1 SGHRS and CDR2 YFSETQ. TCRdb's copy holds only in-frame clones and misses some; the assay was immunoSEQ multiplex PCR. The table has 46,000 or so clones, roughly three quarters seen once. The chain recombines TRBV5-1 with TRBJ2-7, with 11 bases aligning to TRBD1. This receptor was obtained from an adult in good health and CMV-seronegative. Sequenced: memory CD4+ T cells from blood. The CDR3 DNA sequence: TGCGCCAGCAGCCTGGGACAGGGGGGCCTCGAGCAGTACTTC. This codes for CASSLGQGGLEQYF.